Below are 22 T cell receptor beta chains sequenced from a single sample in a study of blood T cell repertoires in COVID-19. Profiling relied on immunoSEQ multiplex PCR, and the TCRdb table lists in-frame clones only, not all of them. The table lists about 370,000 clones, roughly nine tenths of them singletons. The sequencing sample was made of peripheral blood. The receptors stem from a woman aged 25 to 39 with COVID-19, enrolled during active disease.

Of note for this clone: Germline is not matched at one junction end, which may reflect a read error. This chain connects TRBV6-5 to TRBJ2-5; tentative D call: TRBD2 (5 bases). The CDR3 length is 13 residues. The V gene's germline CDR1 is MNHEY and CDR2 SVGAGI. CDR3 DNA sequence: TGTGCCAGCAGATACTCCGGGGTGGAGACCCAGTACTTC. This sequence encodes CASRYSGVETQYF.

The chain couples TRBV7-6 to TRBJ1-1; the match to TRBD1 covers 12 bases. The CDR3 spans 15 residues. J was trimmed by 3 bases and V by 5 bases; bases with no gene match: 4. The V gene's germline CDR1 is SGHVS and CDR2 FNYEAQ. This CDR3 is CASSQRDRGHTEAFF. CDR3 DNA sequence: TGTGCCAGCAGCCAACGGGACAGGGGGCACACTGAAGCTTTCTTT.

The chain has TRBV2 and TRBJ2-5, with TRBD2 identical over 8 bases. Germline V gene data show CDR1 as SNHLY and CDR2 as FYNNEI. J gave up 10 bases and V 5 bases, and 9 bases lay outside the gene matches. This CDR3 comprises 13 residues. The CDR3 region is CASSNGTSLGQYF. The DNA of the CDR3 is TGTGCCAGCAGTAACGGGACTAGTCTGGGCCAGTACTTC.

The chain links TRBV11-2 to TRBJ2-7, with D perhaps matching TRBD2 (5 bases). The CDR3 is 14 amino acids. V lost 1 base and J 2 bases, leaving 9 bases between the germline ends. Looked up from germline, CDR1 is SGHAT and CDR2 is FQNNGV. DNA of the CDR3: TGTGCCAGCAGCTTAGCGCTAGCCACCTACGAGCAGTACGTC. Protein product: CASSLALATYEQYV.

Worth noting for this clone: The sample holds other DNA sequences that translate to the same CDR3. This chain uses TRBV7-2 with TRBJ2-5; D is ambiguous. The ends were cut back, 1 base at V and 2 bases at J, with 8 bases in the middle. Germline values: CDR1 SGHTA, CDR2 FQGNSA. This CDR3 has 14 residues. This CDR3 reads CASSLGGLQETQYF. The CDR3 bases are TGTGCCAGCAGCTTAGGCGGTTTACAAGAGACCCAGTACTTC.

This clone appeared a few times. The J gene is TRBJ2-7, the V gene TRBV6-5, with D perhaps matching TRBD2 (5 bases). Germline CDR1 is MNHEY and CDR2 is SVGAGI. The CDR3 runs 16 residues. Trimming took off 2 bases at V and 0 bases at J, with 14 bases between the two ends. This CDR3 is CASSYHGMSGSYEQYF. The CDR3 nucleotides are TGTGCCAGCAGTTACCACGGGATGAGTGGCTCCTACGAGCAGTACTTC.

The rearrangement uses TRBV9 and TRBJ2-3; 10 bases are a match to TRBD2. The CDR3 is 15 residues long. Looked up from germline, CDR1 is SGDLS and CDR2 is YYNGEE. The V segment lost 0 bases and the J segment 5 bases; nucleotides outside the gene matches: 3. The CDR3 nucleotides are TGTGCCAGCAGCGTAGATTGGACTAGCGGAGATACGCAGTATTTT. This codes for CASSVDWTSGDTQYF. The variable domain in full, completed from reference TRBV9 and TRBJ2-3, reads DSGVTQTPKHLITATGQRVTLRCSPRSGDLSVYWYQQSLDQGLQFLIQYYNGEERAKGNILERFSAQQFPDLHSELNLSSLELGDSALYFCASSVDWTSGDTQYFGPGTRLTVL.

CDR3 nucleotide sequence: TGTGCCAGCAGCTCACCGGTACAGGGGGGCGGCTACACCTTC. It encodes CASSSPVQGGGYTF. The rearrangement links TRBV7-9 to TRBJ1-2; 8 bases map to TRBD1. The CDR3 is 14 amino acids. Germline assignment: CDR1 SEHNR and CDR2 FQNEAQ (reference sequence). Trimming cost V 4 bases and J 8 bases; bases outside gene matches: 9. Using reference TRBV7-9 and TRBJ1-2 for the parts outside the CDR3, the full variable domain is DTGVSQNPRHKITKRGQNVTFRCDPISEHNRLYWYRQTLGQGPEFLTYFQNEAQLEKSRLLSDRFSAERPKGSFSTLEIQRTEQGDSAMYLCASSSPVQGGGYTFGSGTRLTVV.

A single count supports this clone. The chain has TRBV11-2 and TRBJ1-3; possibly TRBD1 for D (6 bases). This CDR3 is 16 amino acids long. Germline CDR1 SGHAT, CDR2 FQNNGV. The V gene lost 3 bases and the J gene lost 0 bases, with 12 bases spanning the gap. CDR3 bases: TGTGCCAGCAGCTTCCGGCAGGGGAGCTCTGGAAACACCATATATTTT. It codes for CASSFRQGSSGNTIYF.

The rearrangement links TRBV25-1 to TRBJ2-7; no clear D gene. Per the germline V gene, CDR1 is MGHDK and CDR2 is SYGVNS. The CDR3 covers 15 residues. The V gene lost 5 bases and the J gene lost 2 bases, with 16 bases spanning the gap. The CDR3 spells CASSPTQLLTYEQYF. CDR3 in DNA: TGTGCCAGCAGTCCGACACAACTCCTTACCTACGAGCAGTACTTC.

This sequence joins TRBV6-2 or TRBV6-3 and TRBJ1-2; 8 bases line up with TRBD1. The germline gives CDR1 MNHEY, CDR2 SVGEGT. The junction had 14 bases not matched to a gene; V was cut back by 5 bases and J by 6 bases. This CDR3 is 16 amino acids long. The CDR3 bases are TGTGCCAGCAGTCATGATCCAGGGGGCGCAGGGAATGGCTACACCTTC. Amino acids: CASSHDPGGAGNGYTF.

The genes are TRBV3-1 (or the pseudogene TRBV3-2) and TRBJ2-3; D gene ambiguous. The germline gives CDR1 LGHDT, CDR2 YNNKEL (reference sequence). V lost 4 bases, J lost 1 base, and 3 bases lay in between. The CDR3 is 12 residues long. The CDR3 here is CASSRRTDTQYF. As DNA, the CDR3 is TGTGCCAGCAGCCGGCGCACAGATACGCAGTATTTT.

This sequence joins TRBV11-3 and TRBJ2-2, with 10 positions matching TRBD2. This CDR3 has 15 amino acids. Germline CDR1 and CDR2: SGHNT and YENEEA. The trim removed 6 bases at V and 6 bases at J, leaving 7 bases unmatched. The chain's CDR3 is CASSSGLAVAGELFF. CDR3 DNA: TGTGCCAGCAGTTCCGGACTAGCGGTCGCCGGGGAGCTGTTTTTT.

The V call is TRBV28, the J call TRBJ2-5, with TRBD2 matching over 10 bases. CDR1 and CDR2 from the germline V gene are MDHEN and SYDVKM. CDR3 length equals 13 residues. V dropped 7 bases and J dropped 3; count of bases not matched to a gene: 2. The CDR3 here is CASISGGKETQYF. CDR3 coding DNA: TGTGCCAGCATTAGCGGGGGGAAAGAGACCCAGTACTTC.

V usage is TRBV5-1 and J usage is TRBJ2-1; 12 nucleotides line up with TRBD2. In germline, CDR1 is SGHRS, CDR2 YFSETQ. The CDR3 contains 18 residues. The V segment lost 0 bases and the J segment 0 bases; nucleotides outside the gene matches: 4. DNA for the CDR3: TGCGCCAGCAGCTTGGTAGCTAGCGGGAGGGTCTCCTACAATGAGCAGTTCTTC. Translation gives CASSLVASGRVSYNEQFF.

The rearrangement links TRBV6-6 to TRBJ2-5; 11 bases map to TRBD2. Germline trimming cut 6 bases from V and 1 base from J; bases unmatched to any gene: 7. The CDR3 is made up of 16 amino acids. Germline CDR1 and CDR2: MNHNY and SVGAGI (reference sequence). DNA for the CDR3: TGTGCCAGCAGACTAGCGGGAGTTGTTTCCCAAGAGACCCAGTACTTC. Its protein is CASRLAGVVSQETQYF.

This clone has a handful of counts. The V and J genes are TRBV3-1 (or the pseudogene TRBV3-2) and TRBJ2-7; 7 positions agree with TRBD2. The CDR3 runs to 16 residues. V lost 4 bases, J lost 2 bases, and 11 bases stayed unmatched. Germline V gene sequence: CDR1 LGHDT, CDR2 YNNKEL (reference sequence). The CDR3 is CASSRGAGSGAYEQYF. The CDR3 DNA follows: TGTGCCAGCAGCCGCGGAGCGGGATCTGGGGCCTACGAGCAGTACTTC.

CDR3 loop: CASSSRSIKETQYF. The CDR3 DNA is TGTGCCAGCAGTTCGAGAAGCATAAAAGAGACCCAGTACTTC. V and J are TRBV6-2 or TRBV6-3 and TRBJ2-5, with D unclear. The V gene's germline CDR1 is MNHEY and CDR2 SVGEGT. This CDR3 comprises 14 residues. Trimming left V 4 bases short and J 3 bases short, with 12 bases between.

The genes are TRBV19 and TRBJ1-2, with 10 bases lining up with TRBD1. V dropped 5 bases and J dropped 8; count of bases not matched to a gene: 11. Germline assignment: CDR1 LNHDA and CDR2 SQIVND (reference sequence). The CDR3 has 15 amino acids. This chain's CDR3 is CASSLRGDRGGGYTF. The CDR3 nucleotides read TGTGCCAGTAGTCTTAGAGGGGACAGGGGAGGAGGCTACACCTTC.

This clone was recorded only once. The CDR3 protein is CASSQGEGGFSDTQYF. For the CDR3, the DNA is TGCGCCAGCAGCCAAGGTGAAGGGGGTTTCTCAGATACGCAGTATTTT. J is TRBJ2-3 and V is TRBV4-3; weak D call: TRBD1 (6 bases). The CDR3 has 16 amino acids. Germline V gene lookup returns CDR1 LGHNA and CDR2 YSLEER. Trimming cost V 1 base and J 4 bases, with 15 bases left between them.

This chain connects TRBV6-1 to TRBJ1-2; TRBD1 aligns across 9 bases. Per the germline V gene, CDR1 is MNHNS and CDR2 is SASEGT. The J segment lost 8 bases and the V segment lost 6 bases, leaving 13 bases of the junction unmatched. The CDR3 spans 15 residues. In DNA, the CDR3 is TGTGCCAGCAGAAACCCCCGGACAGGGGATAGCGGCTACACCTTC. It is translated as CASRNPRTGDSGYTF.

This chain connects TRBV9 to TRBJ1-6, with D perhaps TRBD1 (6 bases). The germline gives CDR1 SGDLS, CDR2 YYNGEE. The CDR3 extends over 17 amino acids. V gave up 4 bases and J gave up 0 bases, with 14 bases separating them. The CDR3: CASSPRTASSYNSPLHF. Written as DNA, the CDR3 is TGTGCCAGCAGCCCACGGACAGCGAGCTCCTATAATTCACCCCTCCACTTT.